This TCR beta chain derives from a study of T cells in Graves' hyperthyroidism and ophthalmopathy. Study outcomes and limitations: Blood samples included most of the expanded thyroid clonotypes exceeding 0.001. The model made its ophthalmopathy prediction, and onset followed a median around six months later.

The sample holds many counts of this clonotype. Its antigen is not identified. Using RNA transcripts as the source, TCR beta CDR3 regions were amplified. TCR CDR3 underwent first-round RT-PCR with the HTBI primer set. Using its own MiXCR run on the multiplex PCR reads, TCRdb lists one record per CDR3 protein. Among under 350,000 distinct CDR3 sequences listed, roughly 13% were seen once. Hyperthyroidism had been newly diagnosed in patients aged 18 to 65, and its duration was under 2 months. The blood was taken when hyperthyroidism was first diagnosed, before any ophthalmopathy symptoms showed up. Sequenced sample: blood. The receptor was derived from a woman aged 25 to 45 with Graves' hyperthyroidism that later progressed to Graves' ophthalmopathy.

The CDR3 DNA is TGTGCCAGTTGGGCTCAGGGCTATAGCTCCTACGAGCAGTACTTC. Translated: CASWAQGYSSYEQYF. This chain links TRBV19 with TRBJ2-7, with D perhaps TRBD1 (5 bases). Germline-derived CDR1 and CDR2 are LNHDA and SQIVND (reference sequence). The CDR3 spans 15 residues. The germline V and J ends were trimmed by 8 bases and 0 bases, with 17 bases remaining between them.